The 8 T cell receptor beta chains below all came from one sample that was sequenced in a study of T cells in tumors after PD-1 blockade. Some clones are missing from TCRdb's copy, which holds only in-frame ones; the method was immunoSEQ multiplex PCR. In the table there are tens of thousands of clones, 75% to 80% of which are singletons. This specimen consisted of PBMCs, obtained before anti-PD-1 treatment. The receptors were gathered from a human donor with basal cell carcinoma.

The gene calls are TRBV2 and TRBJ2-7; 9 bases are a match to TRBD1. This CDR3 spans 13 amino acids. V lost 7 bases to trimming and J lost 4 bases; unmatched junction nucleotides: 5. The germline gives CDR1 SNHLY, CDR2 FYNNEI. The CDR3: CASTPGQGYEQYF. The CDR3 nucleotides read TGTGCCAGCACTCCGGGACAGGGTTACGAGCAGTACTTC.

The rearrangement uses TRBV29-1 and TRBJ2-1; 11 bases agree with TRBD2. Germline V lookup: CDR1 SQVTM, CDR2 ANQGSEA. This CDR3 has 13 residues. After removal of 7 bases from V and 4 bases from J, the junction contained 3 bases not matched to a gene. The CDR3 DNA sequence: TGCAGCGGCTCTAGCGGGGGGTACAATGAGCAGTTCTTC. Its translation: CSGSSGGYNEQFF.

Of note for this clone: At one boundary the junction diverges from the germline segment, which might be a read error. This chain joins TRBV4-1 and TRBJ1-5; TRBD1 aligns across 7 bases. The CDR3 has 14 residues. Per germline, CDR1 MGHRA and CDR2 YSYEKL. CDR3 DNA sequence: TGCGCCAGCAGCGAAGACAGGGGCAATCAGCCCCAGCATTTT. Protein: CASSEDRGNQPQHF.

The chain couples TRBV19 to TRBJ2-2; D remains ambiguous. The CDR3 consists of 15 residues. Trimming stripped 0 bases from V and 3 bases from J, with 8 bases between. Germline-derived CDR1 and CDR2 are LNHDA and SQIVND (reference sequence). The CDR3 coding sequence is TGTGCCAGTAGTATAGAATCCAGATACACCGGGGAGCTGTTTTTT. Translating gives CASSIESRYTGELFF.

Here the CDR3 reads CASSFGSFSYNEQFF. Written as DNA, the CDR3 is TGTGCCAGCAGCTTCGGGAGTTTCTCCTACAATGAGCAGTTCTTC. The chain carries TRBV7-9 and TRBJ2-1; D is perhaps TRBD2 (6 bases). This CDR3 has 15 amino acids. CDR1 and CDR2 from the germline V gene are SEHNR and FQNEAQ (reference sequence). Trimming cost V 3 bases and J 0 bases, with 9 bases left between them.

This chain uses TRBV2 with TRBJ1-5, with D hard to call. V was pared by 5 bases and J by 7 bases, with 15 bases between. From germline, CDR1 is SNHLY and CDR2 FYNNEI. This CDR3 has 14 residues. DNA for the CDR3: TGTGCCAGCAGTCTGGAGGGAGTAGGACAGCCCCAGCATTTT. Translating gives CASSLEGVGQPQHF.

In regard to this clone: Other DNA sequences from this sample encode an identical CDR3 as well. The chain has TRBV6-5 and TRBJ2-7; 9 bases are shared with TRBD1. Germline V CDR1 and CDR2: MNHEY, SVGAGI. The V segment lost 6 bases and the J segment 2 bases; nucleotides outside the gene matches: 5. CDR3 length: 14 amino acids. DNA of the CDR3: TGTGCCAGCAGCCCGGACAGGGGACCCTACGAGCAGTACTTC. Translated: CASSPDRGPYEQYF.

The chain uses TRBV7-3 and TRBJ2-1; 9 bases agree with TRBD2. With 5 bases clipped from V and 0 bases from J, the junction kept 2 bases outside the gene matches. The germline V gene has CDR1 SGHTA and CDR2 FQGTGA. The CDR3 is 15 amino acids. Here the CDR3 DNA reads TGTGCCAGCAGCCTTAGCGGGAGCTCCTACAATGAGCAGTTCTTC. Translating it yields CASSLSGSSYNEQFF. The full variable domain, completed using reference TRBV7-3 and TRBJ2-1, is GAGVSQTPSNKVTEKGKYVELRCDPISGHTALYWYRQSLGQGPEFLIYFQGTGAADDSGLPNDRFFAVRPEGSVSTLKIQRTERGDSAVYLCASSLSGSSYNEQFFGPGTRLTVL.